This is a list of T cell receptor beta chains from one sample in a study of blood T cell repertoires in COVID-19. Some clones are missing from TCRdb's copy, which holds only in-frame ones; the method was immunoSEQ multiplex PCR. The data contain about 290,000 clones, under 90% of them seen just once; the ten biggest clones take up roughly 10%. Input material: peripheral blood. Every receptor here comes from a woman in her 30s with COVID-19, enrolled during active disease. Both conserved end residues are part of each CDR3. The D gene is left open where the match is weak. Part of the rows lack a size; the others show once, few, many or a class for expanded clones.

D gene	V gene	clone size	J gene	CDR3 DNA	CDR3 protein
NA	TRBV24-1	NA	TRBJ1-1	TGTGCCACCAGTGACCTACACCGAGGTGAAGCTTTCTTT	CATSDLHRGEAFF
NA	TRBV7-7	NA	TRBJ2-4	TGTGCCAGCAGCTGTTCAAGGAGCCATCCATCCCAACTAGCCAAAAACATTCAGTACTTC	CASSCSRSHPSQLAKNIQYF
TRBD2	TRBV5-8	NA	TRBJ2-1	TGTGCCAGCAGCCTTCGACTAGCGGTACAGTTCTTC	CASSLRLAVQFF
NA	TRBV19	NA	TRBJ1-5	TGTGCCAGTAAGAATACTAGGACGCAACAGCCCCAGCATTTT	CASKNTRTQQPQHF
NA	TRBV7-9	NA	TRBJ1-3	TGTGCCAGCAGCTGGTTTTATACAGATTCTGGAAACACCATATATTTT	CASSWFYTDSGNTIYF
TRBD1	TRBV27	few	TRBJ1-1	TGTGCCAGCAGTGTACGGGACAGGGGTAATGAAGCTTTCTTT	CASSVRDRGNEAFF
TRBD1	TRBV29-1	once	TRBJ2-2	TGCAGCGTTGAATCCGGGACAGGGGAGACCCGTGTGACCGGGGAGCTGTTTTTT	CSVESGTGETRVTGELFF
TRBD1	TRBV5-6	NA	TRBJ1-6	TGTGCCAGCAGCTTGCTGGGACAGGGCCTTTCCTTT	CASSLLGQGLSF
TRBD1	TRBV5-1	NA	TRBJ2-1	TGCGCCAGCAGCCCCGAGACGACAGGGCTCCACATGGATGAGCAGTTCTTC	CASSPETTGLHMDEQFF
NA	TRBV12-5	once	TRBJ1-3	TGTGCTAGTGGTTTGAGTAGCTCTGGAAACACCATATATTTT	CASGLSSSGNTIYF
NA	TRBV3-1/TRBV3-2	NA	TRBJ2-7	TGTGCCAGCAGCCTCCAGGGGTTCTACGAGCAGTACTTC	CASSLQGFYEQYF
NA	TRBV14	NA	TRBJ2-1	TGTGCCAGCAGCCGGGGGGTTGAGCAGTTCTTC	CASSRGVEQFF
NA	TRBV19	once	TRBJ1-5	TGTGCCAGTACCTTAGACACCTATAGCAATCAGCCCCAGCATTTT	CASTLDTYSNQPQHF
TRBD1	TRBV18	NA	TRBJ1-3	TGTGCCAGCTCACCGAGGACCGGGACAGGTCCCACCATATATTTT	CASSPRTGTGPTIYF
NA	TRBV5-6	NA	TRBJ2-7	TGTGCCAGCAGCGCGGAGGGGACAGCCGCCTACGAGCAGTACTTC	CASSAEGTAAYEQYF
NA	TRBV7-9	NA	TRBJ1-4	TGTGCCAGCAGCTTGGAAAACAGAGAAAAACTGTTTTTT	CASSLENREKLFF
NA	TRBV4-2	NA	TRBJ1-4	TGTGCCAGCAGCGCCCCAAGGGTGAGGGATGAAAAACTGTTTTTT	CASSAPRVRDEKLFF
NA	TRBV7-9	once	TRBJ2-3	TGTGCCAGCAGCTTAAGTCGCGGGGGCGCAGATACGCAGTATTTT	CASSLSRGGADTQYF
TRBD1	TRBV3-1/TRBV3-2	NA	TRBJ2-2	TGTGCCAGCAGCAAGTCGACAGGGGGCTCCGGGGAGCTGTTTTTT	CASSKSTGGSGELFF
TRBD1	TRBV5-8	NA	TRBJ2-3	TGTGCCAGCAGCTGGCCGGGACAGGCGATCACAGATACGCAGTATTTT	CASSWPGQAITDTQYF
NA	TRBV29-1	NA	TRBJ1-2	TGCAGCGTTGAAGAGGAGTTAACTAACTATGGCTACACCTTC	CSVEEELTNYGYTF
TRBD2	TRBV2	once	TRBJ2-3	TGTGCCAGCATGCGTACTAGCGGGGGTACAGATACGCAGTATTTT	CASMRTSGGTDTQYF
TRBD1	TRBV12-3/TRBV12-4	few	TRBJ1-2	TGTGCCAGCAGTCCCGACAGGGATGGCTACACCTTC	CASSPDRDGYTF
NA	TRBV7-9	NA	TRBJ1-2	TGTGCCAGCAGCCCCATCACGTTTACAGGCTACACCTTC	CASSPITFTGYTF
TRBD1	TRBV5-6	NA	TRBJ1-2	TGTGCCAGCAGCTTTGGGACAGCTTATGGCTACACCTTC	CASSFGTAYGYTF
TRBD2	TRBV19	NA	TRBJ2-1	TGTGCCAGTAGTAGGCTAGCGGGGGAATACAATGAGCAGTTCTTC	CASSRLAGEYNEQFF
NA	TRBV18	NA	TRBJ1-5	TGTGCCAGCTCACCGGCGGGGGGCTCTCAGCCCCAGCATTTT	CASSPAGGSQPQHF
NA	TRBV5-1	NA	TRBJ1-2	TGCGCCAGCAGCTCGGCGGTCGGGAACTATGGCTACACCTTC	CASSSAVGNYGYTF
NA	TRBV5-4	NA	TRBJ2-7	TGTGCCAGCAGCCCACGCAGAGGTCAGGGCTCCTACGAGCAGTACTTC	CASSPRRGQGSYEQYF
NA	TRBV6-5	NA	TRBJ1-1	TGTGCCAGCAGTTACTCGGGGGGGGGTACTGAAGCTTTCTTT	CASSYSGGGTEAFF
TRBD1	TRBV6-5	NA	TRBJ1-2	TGTGCCAGCAGTTATTCCCCGGGACAGCGAGGCTACACCTTC	CASSYSPGQRGYTF
TRBD1	TRBV2	NA	TRBJ1-4	TGTGCCAGCATTCGGGGACAGGGAGGACCATATGAAAAACTGTTTTTT	CASIRGQGGPYEKLFF
NA	TRBV7-7	once	TRBJ2-3	TGTGCCAGCAGCTTTCTGGGACATACAGATACGCAGTATTTT	CASSFLGHTDTQYF
NA	TRBV7-9	few	TRBJ1-6	TGTGCCAGCAGCCCCGGGACAACTAATTCACCCCTCCACTTT	CASSPGTTNSPLHF
NA	TRBV29-1	NA	TRBJ2-3	TGCAGCGTCTGGGGGCCCAGCACAGATACGCAGTATTTT	CSVWGPSTDTQYF
NA	TRBV7-9	NA	TRBJ2-3	TGTGCCAGCAGCTTAGTGGCAGAAACAGATACGCAGTATTTT	CASSLVAETDTQYF
TRBD2	TRBV15	NA	TRBJ2-3	TGTGCCACCAGCAGAGATAACAGCGGGGGGCCTCCCGGTACGCAGTATTTT	CATSRDNSGGPPGTQYF
TRBD1	TRBV11-2	NA	TRBJ1-2	TGTGCCAGCAGCTTGACAGGGGGAAATGGCTACACCTTC	CASSLTGGNGYTF
NA	TRBV9	NA	TRBJ1-1	TGTGCCAGCAGCGTAGCGTCTTTGGGCCCCGAAGCTTTCTTT	CASSVASLGPEAFF
NA	TRBV28	NA	TRBJ1-2	TGTGCCAGTCAGGGGTATGGCTACACCTTC	CASQGYGYTF
NA	TRBV10-3	NA	TRBJ1-1	TGTGCCATCAGTGCCTCAGGAATGAACACTGAAGCTTTCTTT	CAISASGMNTEAFF
NA	TRBV6-5	NA	TRBJ1-4	TGTGCCAGCACCCAGCCGGGGGAAACTAATGAAAAACTGTTTTTT	CASTQPGETNEKLFF
NA	TRBV28	once	TRBJ1-2	TGTGCCAGCAGCCCCGGCGACACGTACAACTATGGCTACACCTTC	CASSPGDTYNYGYTF
NA	TRBV15	once	TRBJ1-2	TGTGCCACCAGCAGAGATATGTTATATGGCTACACCTTC	CATSRDMLYGYTF
NA	TRBV5-1	NA	TRBJ2-1	TGCGCCAGCAGCCCAGGTGCGTGGGGGCCCCTATCATACAATGAGCAGTTCTTC	CASSPGAWGPLSYNEQFF
NA	TRBV7-2	NA	TRBJ1-2	TGTGCCAGCAGCCCCGGATTAGGGGCGGGGGGCTACACCTTC	CASSPGLGAGGYTF
NA	TRBV5-6	NA	TRBJ2-2	TGTGCCAGCAGCTTGGGACCCAGGGCAGGGGCCGGGGAGCTGTTTTTT	CASSLGPRAGAGELFF
NA	TRBV19	NA	TRBJ1-6	TGTGCCAGTAGAGTATCGGCGGGGTATAATTCACCCCTCCACTTT	CASRVSAGYNSPLHF
TRBD2	TRBV7-2	NA	TRBJ2-2	TGTGCCAGCAGCTTAGGACTAGCCCTCGGGGAGCTGTTTTTT	CASSLGLALGELFF
TRBD1	TRBV3-1/TRBV3-2	NA	TRBJ2-7	TGTGCCAGCAGCTCATTCAGCACAGGGGGCAACGAGCAGTACTTC	CASSSFSTGGNEQYF
NA	TRBV7-6	NA	TRBJ2-7	TGTGCCAGCAGCCCCGAACGGGGGTTTAACTACGAGCAGTACTTC	CASSPERGFNYEQYF
NA	TRBV13	NA	TRBJ2-1	TGTGCCAGCAGCTCTAGTAATGAGCAGTTCTTC	CASSSSNEQFF
TRBD1	TRBV11-2	NA	TRBJ1-2	TGTGCCAGCAGCGGTGACAGGGGGCGCAGTGGCTACACCTTC	CASSGDRGRSGYTF
NA	TRBV6-5	NA	TRBJ1-2	TGTGCCAGCAGTTACATGGCAGGTCGTGGCTACACCTTC	CASSYMAGRGYTF
TRBD1	TRBV6-5	NA	TRBJ1-5	TGTGCCAGCAGTTACCTCCGGGACAGGGGATTTCCCCAGCATTTT	CASSYLRDRGFPQHF